This is a list of T cell receptor beta chains from one sample in a study of early stage breast cancer tumors. Clones were sequenced by immunoSEQ multiplex PCR, and TCRdb holds only the in-frame ones, with some missing. Of 50,000 to 65,000 clones listed, about nine tenths are singletons. Material for sequencing was blood. The receptors come from a person in their 70s with breast cancer. CDR3s include the opening cysteine and the closing phenylalanine or tryptophan. A D gene is named only where the DNA matches it firmly. The size field is filled for only some rows; it gives once, few, many or a size class.

-,TRBJ1-1,TRBV10-3,TRBD1,TGTGCCTCCAGCGGGACAGGAGGGCCAGTAGCTGAAGCTTTCTTT,CASSGTGGPVAEAFF
-,TRBJ1-6,TRBV6-5,TRBD1,TGTGCCAGCAGACGGACAGGGGGTAATTCACCCCTCCACTTT,CASRRTGGNSPLHF
-,TRBJ1-2,TRBV19,-,TGTGCCAGTAATGAAGGGGACTCCATCTTCGGCTACACCTTC,CASNEGDSIFGYTF
-,TRBJ2-5,TRBV19,TRBD1,TGTGCCAGTAGTCCGACAGGGGAAGGCCAAGAGACCCAGTACTTC,CASSPTGEGQETQYF
-,TRBJ1-2,TRBV30,TRBD1,TGTGCCTGGAACAGGGGGCAGAACTATGGCTACACCTTC,CAWNRGQNYGYTF
-,TRBJ1-6,TRBV7-2,-,TGTGCCAGCAGCTTAGAGGTGGGGGGCCTCCACTTT,CASSLEVGGLHF
once,TRBJ2-5,TRBV30,TRBD2,TGTGCCTGGAACCCTAATACGGCGGGAGGGGCGGGAGAGACCCAGTACTTC,CAWNPNTAGGAGETQYF
-,TRBJ1-2,TRBV6-6,-,TGTGCCAGCAGTTACTACAGGAGATTAAACTATGGCTACACCTTC,CASSYYRRLNYGYTF
-,TRBJ1-1,TRBV9,-,TGTGCCAGCAGCGTAGCGAGTTACGGGAACACTGAAGCTTTCTTT,CASSVASYGNTEAFF
-,TRBJ1-4,TRBV5-4,-,TGTGCCAGCAGCTTCCGTGGCGGTGAAAAACTGTTTTTT,CASSFRGGEKLFF
-,TRBJ1-5,TRBV19,TRBD1,TGTGCCAGTAGTATAGGGACAGGGACACGTAATCAGCCCCAGCATTTT,CASSIGTGTRNQPQHF
-,TRBJ2-1,TRBV2,-,TGTGCCAGCAGTGATGTCTCCGGGGATGAGCAGTTCTTC,CASSDVSGDEQFF
-,TRBJ1-2,TRBV6-1,-,TGTGCCAGCAGTGCAGGGCTCCAGGGCTACACCTTC,CASSAGLQGYTF
-,TRBJ2-3,TRBV5-4,-,TGTGCCAGCAGCCCACCGGTCGCAGATACGCAGTATTTT,CASSPPVADTQYF
once,TRBJ2-6,TRBV18,-,TGTGCCAGCTCGCCCGAGACAGTCCGCTCTGGGGCCAACGTCCTGACTTTC,CASSPETVRSGANVLTF
-,TRBJ1-6,TRBV9,TRBD1,TGTGCCAGCAGCGTAGCAGGGGGTACCTATAATTCACCCCTCCACTTT,CASSVAGGTYNSPLHF
-,TRBJ1-2,TRBV5-1,TRBD1,TGCGCCAGCAGCTTCGGACAGGGCAACTATGGCTACACCTTC,CASSFGQGNYGYTF
-,TRBJ2-1,TRBV10-3,-,TGTGCCATCAGTGAGGAGAGGAATGAGCAGTTCTTC,CAISEERNEQFF
-,TRBJ1-5,TRBV29-1,TRBD1,TGCAGCGGTGGAGGGGGACAGGGTCAGCCCCAGCATTTT,CSGGGGQGQPQHF
-,TRBJ1-1,TRBV6-6,-,TGTGCCAGCAGGGAGACAGAGCTGAACACTGAAGCTTTCTTT,CASRETELNTEAFF
-,TRBJ1-5,TRBV19,TRBD1,TGTGCCAGTAGTGGATCGGGACAGGGAGGCGGCAATCAGCCCCAGCATTTT,CASSGSGQGGGNQPQHF
-,TRBJ2-1,TRBV27,TRBD2,TGTGCCAGCAGCCATGGACTAGCGGGAGGGTATAGGCAGTTCTTC,CASSHGLAGGYRQFF
-,TRBJ1-1,TRBV9,-,TGTGCCAGCAGCGTACAGGGCTACACTGAAGCTTTCTTT,CASSVQGYTEAFF
-,TRBJ2-7,TRBV5-3,TRBD2,TGTGCCAGAAGCTTAAGAATGCGGGAGACCTACGAGCAGTACTTC,CARSLRMRETYEQYF
-,TRBJ1-3,TRBV5-1,-,TGCGCCAGCAGCTTGGGGTTCGGTACGATTGGAAACACCATATATTTT,CASSLGFGTIGNTIYF
once,TRBJ2-4,TRBV5-4,-,TGTGCCAGCAGCTTGTCTAGGAGTGCCGAAAACATTCAGTACTTC,CASSLSRSAENIQYF
-,TRBJ2-5,TRBV29-1,TRBD1,TGCAGCGTGGCTCCCGGGACAGGGGGCGGAGAGACCCAGTACTTC,CSVAPGTGGGETQYF
-,TRBJ2-5,TRBV21-1,-,TGTGCCAGCAGCACCGAAGGGACAGGGGGTCCGGGGACCCAGTACTTC,CASSTEGTGGPGTQYF
once,TRBJ2-3,TRBV10-2,TRBD1,TGCGCCAGTAATCAACAGGGGGCGGACACCAGAGCGCAGTATTTT,CASNQQGADTRAQYF
-,TRBJ2-3,TRBV29-1,-,TGCAGCGTTAGGTGGAGGGGCACAGATACGCAGTATTTT,CSVRWRGTDTQYF
-,TRBJ2-3,TRBV6-1,-,TGTGCCAGCACTGACAGCGGCCGCACAGATACGCAGTATTTT,CASTDSGRTDTQYF
-,TRBJ2-7,TRBV7-2,TRBD2,TGTGCCAGCAGCTTAGTTTTCCAGCGGGGCGTTTACTACGAGCAGTACTTC,CASSLVFQRGVYYEQYF
-,TRBJ2-1,TRBV9,TRBD1,TGTGCCAGCGCCGAGTGGGGGACAGCTAATGAGCAGTTCTTC,CASAEWGTANEQFF
-,TRBJ2-2,TRBV30,TRBD2,TGTGCCTGGTCTAGCGGGGGGAGCACCGGGGAGCTGTTTTTT,CAWSSGGSTGELFF
-,TRBJ1-1,TRBV18,-,TGTGCCAGCTCACCTAGCCCCGACACTGAAGCTTTCTTT,CASSPSPDTEAFF
-,TRBJ2-7,TRBV10-1,-,TGCGCCAGCAGTAGCTCGCCGGGACTCCCTTTGCAGAAGCAGTACTTC,CASSSSPGLPLQKQYF
-,TRBJ2-5,TRBV2,-,TGTGCCAGCAGTGAAGGACTAGGGCTCGGGACCCAGTACTTC,CASSEGLGLGTQYF
few,TRBJ2-5,TRBV11-2,TRBD2,TGTGCCAGCAGCTTAGATCGACTAGCGGGGGGAGAGACCCAGTACTTC,CASSLDRLAGGETQYF
-,TRBJ2-1,TRBV7-9,TRBD2,TGTGCCAGCAGCTTCGGTCTGGGGGGGAATGAGCAGTTCTTC,CASSFGLGGNEQFF
-,TRBJ1-2,TRBV10-2,TRBD1,TGCGCCAGCAGTGACAAGGGACAGGGGTCGGGGCATGGCTACACCTTC,CASSDKGQGSGHGYTF
-,TRBJ1-2,TRBV5-4,-,TGTGCCAGCAGCATCATACAGGTTAACTATGGCTACACCTTC,CASSIIQVNYGYTF
-,TRBJ1-5,TRBV19,-,TGTGCCAGTAGTATCGCGGGCAATCAGCCCCAGCATTTT,CASSIAGNQPQHF
-,TRBJ1-1,TRBV30,-,TGTGCCTGGAGTGTAGTAGCTATGAACACTGAAGCTTTCTTT,CAWSVVAMNTEAFF
-,TRBJ2-3,TRBV27,-,TGTGCCAGCAGACTGGGGACTGAATCAGATACGCAGTATTTT,CASRLGTESDTQYF
-,TRBJ2-7,TRBV9,-,TGTGCCAGCAGCGTAGCGGACATCTCCTACGAGCAGTACTTC,CASSVADISYEQYF
-,TRBJ2-7,TRBV18,TRBD1,TGTGCCAGCTCACCGTCAGGGACAGGGTCGGTCGAGCAGTACTTC,CASSPSGTGSVEQYF
-,TRBJ2-2,TRBV5-1,TRBD1,TGCGCCAGCAGCTTGGGGGGGACAGGGAACACCGGGGAGCTGTTTTTT,CASSLGGTGNTGELFF
-,TRBJ2-7,TRBV6-1,-,TGTGCCAGCAGTGATGACCTAGCCCTGAGGGAGCAGTACTTC,CASSDDLALREQYF
-,TRBJ1-3,TRBV28,-,TGTGCCAGCAGTTCCCTGACAGATCGCTCTGGAAACACCATATATTTT,CASSSLTDRSGNTIYF
-,TRBJ1-6,TRBV28,TRBD1,TGTGCCAGTACACAGGGGCCATCACCCCTCCACTTT,CASTQGPSPLHF
-,TRBJ1-5,TRBV19,-,TGTGCCAGTACCAAATCCGGGACTCTAATTCGGGGCAATCAGCCCCAGCATTTT,CASTKSGTLIRGNQPQHF
-,TRBJ2-1,TRBV2,TRBD2,TGTGCCAGCGGGGAGACTAGCGGGTACAATGAGCAGTTCTTC,CASGETSGYNEQFF
-,TRBJ2-7,TRBV7-9,TRBD2,TGTGCCAGCAGCTTAGCTCGGACTAGCTCTACCTACGAGCAGTACTTC,CASSLARTSSTYEQYF
-,TRBJ1-1,TRBV7-9,TRBD1,TGTGCCAGCAGCTCCAGGGGGGCCACTGAAGCTTTCTTT,CASSSRGATEAFF
-,TRBJ1-4,TRBV29-1,TRBD1,TGCAGCGCCAGGACAGGGGGATTGGGAAAAAAACTGTTTTTT,CSARTGGLGKKLFF
-,TRBJ2-3,TRBV5-6,TRBD2,TGTGCCAGCAGCTTGGTTTCTAGCGGGGGGGTCACAGATACGCAGTATTTT,CASSLVSSGGVTDTQYF
-,TRBJ1-4,TRBV6-1,TRBD1,TGTGCCAGCAGTGCCGACAGGGGGCGAGTGGATGAAAAACTGTTTTTT,CASSADRGRVDEKLFF
-,TRBJ2-1,TRBV12-5,TRBD1,TGTGCTAGTGGTTTGGGGGGACAGGCTGGGGATGAGCAGTTCTTC,CASGLGGQAGDEQFF
once,TRBJ1-2,TRBV10-2,TRBD1,TGCGCCAGCACCCAGGGGGCTCACGGCTACACCTTC,CASTQGAHGYTF